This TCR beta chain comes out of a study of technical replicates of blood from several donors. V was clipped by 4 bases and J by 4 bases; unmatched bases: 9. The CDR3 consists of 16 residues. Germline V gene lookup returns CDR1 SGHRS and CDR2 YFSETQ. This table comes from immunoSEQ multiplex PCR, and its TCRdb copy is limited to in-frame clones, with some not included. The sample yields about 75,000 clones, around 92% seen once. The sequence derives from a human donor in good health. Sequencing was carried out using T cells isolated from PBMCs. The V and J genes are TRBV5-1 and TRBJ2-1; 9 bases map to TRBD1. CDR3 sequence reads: CASSVTGGGRYNEQFF. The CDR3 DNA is TGCGCCAGCAGCGTAACAGGGGGCGGTCGATACAATGAGCAGTTCTTC.